These 17 T cell receptor beta chains came from one sample sequenced in a study of OX40 agonist ivuxolimab in advanced cancers. Clones were read by immunoSEQ multiplex PCR, and TCRdb kept only the in-frame ones, dropping some. The sample contains about 130,000 clones, just over 90% of which appear only once. The material sequenced was CD4+ or CD8+ T cells sorted from blood, taken in a trial of the OX40 agonist ivuxolimab. The source of these receptors is an adult with an advanced solid tumor such as melanoma, head and neck, liver or kidney cancer.

The chain couples TRBV28 to TRBJ2-5; TRBD2 matches at 12 bases. The CDR3 is 20 residues long. Trimming cost V 5 bases and J 3 bases; bases outside gene matches: 19. Germline CDR1 MDHEN, CDR2 SYDVKM. CDR3 sequence (DNA): TGTGCCAGCAGTCTTCCATCCCCTCGACTAGCGGGAGTTAGGGAAGAGACCCAGTACTTC. Residues: CASSLPSPRLAGVREETQYF.

The chain links TRBV27 to TRBJ1-5; D call uncertain. The V end was cut by 1 base, the J end by 4 bases, with 8 bases between. The CDR3 totals 14 residues. Germline-derived CDR1 and CDR2 are MNHEY and SMNVEV (reference sequence). The CDR3 here is CASSLWGRNQPQHF. The CDR3 nucleotides read TGTGCCAGCAGTTTATGGGGTAGGAATCAGCCCCAGCATTTT.

The J gene is TRBJ1-4, the V gene TRBV5-5; no clear D gene. This CDR3 region has 12 residues. V lost 0 bases and J 7 bases, leaving 4 bases between the germline ends. From germline, CDR1 is SGHKS and CDR2 YYEKEE (reference sequence). This CDR3 is CASSLELEKLFF. Written as DNA, the CDR3 is TGTGCCAGCAGCTTGGAACTTGAAAAACTGTTTTTT.

V is TRBV9 and J is TRBJ2-3, with D perhaps matching TRBD2 (5 bases). The ends were cut back, 2 bases at V and 1 base at J, with 17 bases in the middle. Germline V gene data show CDR1 as SGDLS and CDR2 as YYNGEE. CDR3 length equals 17 residues. CDR3 protein: CASSVLSSYPGTDTQYF. In nucleotides, the CDR3 is TGTGCCAGCAGCGTTTTATCTAGCTACCCCGGCACAGATACGCAGTATTTT.

The chain links TRBV6-5 to TRBJ1-1; no clear D. Germline CDR1 reads MNHEY; CDR2 reads SVGAGI. V dropped 2 bases and J dropped 3 bases, with 7 bases sitting between them. The CDR3 loop spans 13 amino acids. This chain's CDR3 is CASSYGRDTEAFF. The CDR3 DNA follows: TGTGCCAGCAGTTACGGGAGAGACACTGAAGCTTTCTTT.

The chain links TRBV7-2 to TRBJ2-1; D possibly uses TRBD1 or TRBD2 (7 bases each). The germline V gene encodes CDR1 SGHTA and CDR2 FQGNSA. CDR3 length equals 14 residues. Deletions cut 3 bases from V and 7 bases from J, with 13 bases between. The CDR3 region has the DNA TGTGCCAGCAGCTTTCGACAGGGAGGGAATGAGCAGTTCTTC. It is translated as CASSFRQGGNEQFF.

This sequence joins TRBV2 and TRBJ2-7; 9 nucleotides match TRBD1. CDR1 is SNHLY, CDR2 FYNNEI, per germline. The CDR3 loop spans 14 amino acids. V was pared by 6 bases and J by 5 bases, with 8 bases of the junction left unmatched. CDR3 sequence reads: CASRGDRAHNEQYF. For the CDR3, the DNA is TGTGCCAGCAGAGGGGACAGGGCTCATAACGAGCAGTACTTC.

This chain joins TRBV4-3 and TRBJ1-2, with D tentatively TRBD1 (5 bases). The germline V and J ends were trimmed by 3 bases and 4 bases, with 12 bases remaining between them. This CDR3 comprises 14 residues. Germline assignment: CDR1 LGHNA and CDR2 YSLEER. Here the CDR3 DNA reads TGCGCCAGCAGCCACAGGGTGTCGGGCTATGGCTACACCTTC. This gives the protein CASSHRVSGYGYTF.

The V call is TRBV27, the J call TRBJ2-1; TRBD1 agrees at 8 bases. V was pared by 5 bases and J by 2 bases, with 5 bases of the junction left unmatched. CDR1 MNHEY and CDR2 SMNVEV come from the germline V gene (reference sequence). CDR3 length equals 15 residues. As DNA, the CDR3 is TGTGCCAGCAGTCAGGACAGGGACCCCTACAATGAGCAGTTCTTC. Protein product: CASSQDRDPYNEQFF.

Only one count was recorded for this clone. The gene calls are TRBV7-2 and TRBJ1-2; a possible D gene is TRBD1 (6 bases). CDR3 length: 16 amino acids. Trimming removed 1 base at V and 3 bases at J, with 15 bases between. In germline, CDR1 is SGHTA, CDR2 FQGNSA. The DNA for the CDR3 is TGTGCCAGCAGCTTAGTCTCAGGGGCAGGTGACTATGGCTACACCTTC. As protein: CASSLVSGAGDYGYTF.

This chain links TRBV10-2 with TRBJ2-7; tentatively, D is TRBD2 (6 bases). From germline, CDR1 is WSHSY and CDR2 SAAADI. The length of the CDR3 is 14 residues. The V end was cut by 6 bases, the J end by 0 bases, with 12 bases between. The DNA of the CDR3 is TGCGCCAGCAGGGAGGCGGGGAGCTCCTACGAGCAGTACTTC. Its translation: CASREAGSSYEQYF.

The sample holds a few counts of this clone. Here the CDR3 DNA reads TGTGCCAGTAGTTCACGACAGGGGTTTGGCTACACCTTC. Translated: CASSSRQGFGYTF. The chain uses TRBV19 and TRBJ1-2, with TRBD1 matching 8 bases. This CDR3 region has 13 residues. Unmatched junction bases numbered 6, after V lost 5 bases and J lost 7 bases. Germline V gives CDR1 LNHDA, CDR2 SQIVND (reference sequence).

The chain employs TRBV7-2 and TRBJ2-5; 7 bases are shared with TRBD1. With the DNA end fitting TRBJ2-7 better, the J assignment may be wrong. The CDR3 has 14 amino acids. Germline CDR1 is SGHTA and CDR2 is FQGNSA. CDR3 in amino acids: CASSPRQGPYEQYF. In DNA, the CDR3 is TGTGCCAGCAGCCCCCGACAGGGACCCTACGAGCAGTACTTC.

The chain links TRBV4-1 to TRBJ2-7; 8 bases match TRBD1. With V trimmed by 5 bases and J by 4 bases, 4 bases remained unmatched. Germline CDR1 MGHRA, CDR2 YSYEKL. The length of the CDR3 is 13 residues. CDR3 in amino acids: CASSGRQGYEQYF. In DNA, the CDR3 is TGCGCCAGCAGCGGTAGACAGGGGTACGAGCAGTACTTC.

This clone appeared a few times. The chain uses TRBV19 and TRBJ2-1, with D perhaps matching TRBD1 (5 bases). V was cut by 8 bases and J by 6 bases, with 17 bases left in between. The CDR3 sequence is 14 residues long. Per germline, CDR1 LNHDA and CDR2 SQIVND (reference sequence). The CDR3 sequence: CASSTAGSLNEQFF. The CDR3 nucleotides read TGTGCCAGTTCGACGGCAGGGTCCCTCAATGAGCAGTTCTTC. Looking up the rest from reference TRBV19 and TRBJ2-1 gives the full variable domain: DGGITQSPKYLFRKEGQNVTLSCEQNLNHDAMYWYRQDPGQGLRLIYYSQIVNDFQKGDIAEGYSVSREKKESFPLTVTSAQKNPTAFYLCASSTAGSLNEQFFGPGTRLTVL.

The rearrangement links TRBV6-4 to TRBJ2-5, with TRBD2 as a possible D gene (5 bases). Per germline, CDR1 MRHNA and CDR2 SNTAGT. This CDR3 has 14 amino acids. Trimming removed 0 bases from V and 5 bases from J, with 10 bases in between. The DNA for the CDR3 is TGTGCCAGCAGTGACTCAGAGGGAGCGGAGACCCAGTACTTC. Its protein product is CASSDSEGAETQYF.

V gene TRBV7-9 combines with J gene TRBJ1-4; D gene ambiguous. With 4 bases removed from V and 0 bases from J, the gap between germline ends came to 9 bases. CDR3 length equals 15 residues. Per the germline V gene, CDR1 is SEHNR and CDR2 is FQNEAQ (reference sequence). Written as DNA, the CDR3 is TGTGCCAGCAGCTCTGGAGATGCAACTAATGAAAAACTGTTTTTT. As protein: CASSSGDATNEKLFF.